Below, 25 T cell receptor beta chains from the same sample are listed, as sequenced in a study of cytomegalovirus exposure and HLA in healthy donors. Clones were read by immunoSEQ multiplex PCR, and TCRdb kept only the in-frame ones, dropping some. The sample has about 160,000 clones; over 80% are singletons. The material sequenced was PBMCs. The origin of the receptors is a man aged 25 to 40 in good health and CMV-seropositive.

This clone was detected ten times or more. The genes are TRBV18 and TRBJ2-5, with a tentative D call TRBD2 (5 bases). Trimming cost V 6 bases and J 7 bases, with 15 bases left between them. CDR1 and CDR2 from the germline V gene are KGHSH and LQKENI. CDR3 length equals 13 residues. The CDR3 protein is CASSPGLPGTQYF. The CDR3 DNA sequence: TGTGCCAGCTCGCCAGGACTGCCGGGGACCCAGTACTTC.

The V gene is TRBV7-2, the J gene TRBJ2-7; TRBD2 aligns across 7 bases. V was clipped by 5 bases and J by 3 bases; unmatched bases: 10. The CDR3 extends over 15 amino acids. Per the germline V gene, CDR1 is SGHTA and CDR2 is FQGNSA. The CDR3 loop is CASSQKAGRNYEQYF. For the CDR3, the DNA is TGTGCCAGCAGCCAGAAAGCGGGGAGGAACTACGAGCAGTACTTC.

The CDR3 DNA is TGTGCCAGTTCAGGGGGACCCTATGGCTACACCTTC. Translation gives CASSGGPYGYTF. The rearrangement links TRBV7-2 to TRBJ1-2, with 7 bases fitting TRBD1. The CDR3 sequence is 12 residues long. CDR1 and CDR2 from the germline V gene are SGHTA and FQGNSA. The junction had 5 bases not matched to a gene; V was cut back by 9 bases and J by 4 bases.

The gene calls are TRBV7-9 and TRBJ1-6; 7 bases agree with TRBD1. Germline V gene sequence: CDR1 SEHNR, CDR2 FQNEAQ (reference sequence). The CDR3 sequence is 17 residues long. Unmatched junction bases numbered 8, after V lost 5 bases and J lost 1 base. The CDR3 DNA follows: TGTGCCAGCAGCGAAGGAGGGGGCAGTTCCTATAATTCACCCCTCCACTTT. Its protein is CASSEGGGSSYNSPLHF. Supplemented by reference TRBV7-9 and TRBJ1-6, the full variable domain reads DTGVSQNPRHKITKRGQNVTFRCDPISEHNRLYWYRQTLGQGPEFLTYFQNEAQLEKSRLLSDRFSAERPKGSFSTLEIQRTEQGDSAMYLCASSEGGGSSYNSPLHFGNGTRLTVT.

The CDR3 region is CASSAQQGTGYGYTF. In nucleotides, the CDR3 is TGTGCCAGCAGCGCGCAACAGGGGACAGGCTATGGCTACACCTTC. This chain links TRBV9 with TRBJ1-2; 8 positions agree with TRBD1. The V and J ends lost 3 bases and 4 bases, in that order; junction bases with no gene match: 8. CDR1 SGDLS and CDR2 YYNGEE come from the germline V gene. There are 15 residues in the CDR3.

The chain joins TRBV2 to TRBJ2-7, with a tentative D call TRBD2 (6 bases). V was trimmed by 7 bases and J by 5 bases, leaving 18 bases between them. This CDR3 comprises 14 residues. The germline V gene encodes CDR1 SNHLY and CDR2 FYNNEI. CDR3 nucleotide sequence: TGTGCCAGCATCGAAACTGGACTAATGGACGAGCAGTACTTC. Translation gives CASIETGLMDEQYF. Using reference TRBV2 and TRBJ2-7 for the parts outside the CDR3, the full variable domain is EPEVTQTPSHQVTQMGQEVILRCVPISNHLYFYWYRQILGQKVEFLVSFYNNEISEKSEIFDDQFSVERPDGSNFTLKIRSTKLEDSAMYFCASIETGLMDEQYFGPGTRLTVT.

The chain couples TRBV30 to TRBJ2-1, with D tentatively TRBD2 (6 bases). V gave up 2 bases and J gave up 3 bases, with 14 bases separating them. The CDR3 consists of 15 residues. Germline V CDR1 and CDR2: GTSNPN, SVGIG (reference sequence). The CDR3, as DNA: TGTGCCTGGAGTCCTGGGTCTAGCGTCTACAATGAGCAGTTCTTC. Its translation is CAWSPGSSVYNEQFF. The full variable domain, its missing parts supplied by reference TRBV30 and TRBJ2-1, is SQTIHQWPATLVQPVGSPLSLECTVEGTSNPNLYWYRQAAGRGLQLLFYSVGIGQISSEVPQNLSASRPQDRQFILSSKKLLLSDSGFYLCAWSPGSSVYNEQFFGPGTRLTVL.

This rearrangement joins TRBV6-5 to TRBJ2-7, with 9 nucleotides matching TRBD1. The CDR3 loop spans 16 amino acids. V trimming: 2 bases; J trimming: 3 bases; junction bases outside the gene matches: 8. The germline CDR1 and CDR2 sequences are MNHEY and SVGAGI. The DNA for the CDR3 is TGTGCCAGCAGTTACGGGACAGGGTTTTCTATCTACGAGCAGTACTTC. It encodes CASSYGTGFSIYEQYF.

The count of this clone is one. Here the CDR3 DNA reads TGTGCCAGCAGTTTTCCGCTAGCGGGGTACAATGAGCAGTTCTTC. Its translation: CASSFPLAGYNEQFF. This sequence joins TRBV27 and TRBJ2-1, with 9 bases lining up with TRBD2. The CDR3 is 15 amino acids. In germline, CDR1 is MNHEY, CDR2 SMNVEV (reference sequence). The J segment lost 4 bases and the V segment lost 3 bases, leaving 4 bases of the junction unmatched.

The chain carries TRBV4-1 and TRBJ2-1; D is undetermined. This CDR3 region has 16 residues. The V end was cut by 0 bases, the J end by 2 bases, with 11 bases between. The germline CDR1 and CDR2 sequences are MGHRA and YSYEKL. Here the CDR3 reads CASSQDGVTPYNEQFF. CDR3 sequence (DNA): TGCGCCAGCAGCCAAGATGGAGTTACCCCCTACAATGAGCAGTTCTTC.

This chain links TRBV6-1 with TRBJ1-2, with 10 nucleotides matching TRBD1. The CDR3 consists of 14 residues. Germline assignment: CDR1 MNHNS and CDR2 SASEGT. J was trimmed by 2 bases and V by 6 bases; bases with no gene match: 3. CDR3 nucleotide sequence: TGTGCCAGCAGCCCGGACAGGGGGAACTATGGCTACACCTTC. Its translation: CASSPDRGNYGYTF.

The gene calls are TRBV11-3 and TRBJ2-1; D possibly corresponds to TRBD2 (6 bases). Germline lookup yields CDR1 SGHNT and CDR2 YENEEA. The CDR3 spans 15 residues. V was cut by 4 bases and J by 9 bases, with 19 bases left in between. For the CDR3, the DNA is TGTGCCAGCAGCTCGGGACGGGGGTCCGAGGGTGAGCAGTTCTTC. This encodes CASSSGRGSEGEQFF.

This clone was detected only a few times. The genes are TRBV2 and TRBJ1-1; TRBD1 matches at 8 bases. The germline CDR1 and CDR2 sequences are SNHLY and FYNNEI. The CDR3 runs 13 residues. Losses at the gene ends were 4 bases for V and 5 bases for J; bases not matched to a gene: 3. CDR3 loop: CASSGDRRTEAFF. CDR3 DNA: TGTGCCAGCAGTGGGGACAGGAGGACTGAAGCTTTCTTT.

The chain is built from TRBV4-1 and TRBJ1-1, with D uncertain. The CDR3 sequence is 16 residues long. Per germline, CDR1 MGHRA and CDR2 YSYEKL. V lost 6 bases to trimming and J lost 0 bases, with 17 bases between them. The CDR3 sequence: CASSRGPTSMNTEAFF. The CDR3 DNA reads as TGCGCCAGCAGTCGCGGCCCGACCTCAATGAACACTGAAGCTTTCTTT.

This clone occurred once. The chain employs TRBV9 and TRBJ2-1; no clear D gene. With 0 bases removed from V and 6 bases from J, the gap between germline ends came to 16 bases. CDR1 is SGDLS and CDR2 is YYNGEE in the germline V gene. The CDR3 consists of 16 residues. CDR3 sequence: CASSVDPRHRSNEQFF. CDR3 DNA: TGTGCCAGCAGCGTAGATCCGCGACATAGGTCCAATGAGCAGTTCTTC.

The chain employs TRBV19 and TRBJ1-5; 9 bases line up with TRBD1. From germline, CDR1 is LNHDA and CDR2 SQIVND (reference sequence). After removal of 8 bases from V and 4 bases from J, the junction contained 0 bases not matched to a gene. The CDR3 has 12 amino acids. The CDR3 DNA follows: TGTGCCAGTGGACAGGGGAATCAGCCCCAGCATTTT. Protein sequence: CASGQGNQPQHF.

This sequence joins TRBV11-2 and TRBJ2-5, with 9 bases aligning to TRBD2. The CDR3 consists of 18 residues. V lost 5 bases, J lost 0 bases, and 13 bases stayed unmatched. Germline V gene data show CDR1 as SGHAT and CDR2 as FQNNGV. CDR3 nucleotide sequence: TGTGCCAGCAGCGATACCTCGAGGCGGGGGGGGTACCAAGAGACCCAGTACTTC. As protein: CASSDTSRRGGYQETQYF.

V gene TRBV15 combines with J gene TRBJ2-6; D is possibly TRBD1 (5 bases). Germline V gives CDR1 LNHNV, CDR2 YYDKDF (reference sequence). This CDR3 contains 15 residues. V dropped 3 bases and J dropped 4 bases, with 10 bases sitting between them. The CDR3 sequence is CATSSWGQGANVLTF. Written as DNA, the CDR3 is TGTGCCACCAGCAGTTGGGGCCAAGGGGCCAACGTCCTGACTTTC.

CDR3 region: CASSTIRGSYGYTF. CDR3 nucleotides: TGTGCCAGCAGCACAATCAGGGGGAGCTATGGCTACACCTTC. The gene calls are TRBV5-5 and TRBJ1-2; 7 bases map to TRBD1. CDR1 is SGHKS, CDR2 YYEKEE, per germline (reference sequence). V was clipped by 4 bases and J by 4 bases; unmatched bases: 7. The CDR3 covers 14 residues.

The rearrangement joins TRBV27 to TRBJ2-7; 10 positions agree with TRBD1. Germline trimming cut 5 bases from V and 3 bases from J; bases unmatched to any gene: 4. Looked up from germline, CDR1 is MNHEY and CDR2 is SMNVEV (reference sequence). The CDR3 length is 14 residues. The CDR3 loop reads CASSPRDRGYEQYF. CDR3 nucleotides: TGTGCCAGCAGTCCCCGGGACAGGGGCTACGAGCAGTACTTC.

This clone was observed a handful of times. V and J are TRBV6-1 and TRBJ2-1, with D perhaps matching TRBD2 (6 bases). Trimming removed 3 bases at V and 8 bases at J, with 17 bases between. CDR1 and CDR2 (germline): MNHNS, SASEGT. This CDR3 contains 15 residues. The CDR3 coding sequence is TGTGCCAGCAGTGATAAGGGGAGCGGGTCGGATGAGCAGTTCTTC. Translated, it gives CASSDKGSGSDEQFF.

The rearrangement uses TRBV10-3 and TRBJ2-7; D may be TRBD2 (6 bases). The CDR3 is 14 amino acids. Trimming cost V 2 bases and J 3 bases, with 11 bases left between them. CDR1 is ENHRY and CDR2 is SYGVKD in the germline V gene. The CDR3 spells CAISETTGGYEQYF. The CDR3 coding sequence is TGTGCCATCAGTGAGACTACCGGGGGCTACGAGCAGTACTTC.

This clone came up once. The chain couples TRBV9 to TRBJ2-1; 11 bases map to TRBD2. This CDR3 region has 18 residues. Germline CDR1 reads SGDLS; CDR2 reads YYNGEE. After removal of 3 bases from V and 3 bases from J, the junction contained 11 bases not matched to a gene. The CDR3 sequence: CASSAALSLAGGYNEQFF. For the CDR3, the DNA is TGTGCCAGCAGCGCGGCCCTTTCCCTAGCGGGGGGCTACAATGAGCAGTTCTTC.

The J gene is TRBJ1-2, the V gene TRBV11-2; perhaps TRBD1 as D (6 bases). Looked up from germline, CDR1 is SGHAT and CDR2 is FQNNGV. The CDR3 length is 14 residues. Trimming removed 3 bases from V and 1 base from J, with 9 bases in between. CDR3 residues: CASSLGAINYGYTF. In nucleotides, the CDR3 is TGTGCCAGCAGCTTGGGGGCCATTAACTATGGCTACACCTTC.

This rearrangement joins TRBV18 to TRBJ1-3, with D possibly TRBD1 on 6 matching bases. V was cut by 3 bases and J by 0 bases, with 12 bases left in between. Looked up from germline, CDR1 is KGHSH and CDR2 is LQKENI. The CDR3 runs 16 residues. The CDR3 nucleotides are TGTGCCAGCTCACCGTCGGACAGTGACTCTGGAAACACCATATATTTT. Translation gives CASSPSDSDSGNTIYF.